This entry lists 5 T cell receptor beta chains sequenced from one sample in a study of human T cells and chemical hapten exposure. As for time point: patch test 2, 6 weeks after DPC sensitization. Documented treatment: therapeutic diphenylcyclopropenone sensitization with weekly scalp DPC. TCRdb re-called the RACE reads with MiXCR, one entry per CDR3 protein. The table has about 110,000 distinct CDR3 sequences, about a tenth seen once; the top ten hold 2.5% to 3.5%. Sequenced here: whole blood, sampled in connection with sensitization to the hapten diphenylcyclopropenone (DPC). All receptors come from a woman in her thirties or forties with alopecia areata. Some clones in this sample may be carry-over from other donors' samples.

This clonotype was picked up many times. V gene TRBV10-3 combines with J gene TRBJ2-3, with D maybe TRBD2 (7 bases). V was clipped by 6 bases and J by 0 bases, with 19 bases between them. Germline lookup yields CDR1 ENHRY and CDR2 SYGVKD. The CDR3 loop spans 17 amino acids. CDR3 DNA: TGTGCCATCAGCGCCGGGGGCGGGGGCCCTAGCACAGATACGCAGTATTTT. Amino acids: CAISAGGGGPSTDTQYF.

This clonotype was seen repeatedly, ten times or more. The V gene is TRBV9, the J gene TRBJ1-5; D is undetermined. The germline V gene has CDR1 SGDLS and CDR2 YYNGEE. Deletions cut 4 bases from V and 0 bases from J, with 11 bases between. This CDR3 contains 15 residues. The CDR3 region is CASSPRGGSNQPQHF. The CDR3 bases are TGTGCCAGCAGCCCAAGAGGAGGTAGCAATCAGCCCCAGCATTTT.

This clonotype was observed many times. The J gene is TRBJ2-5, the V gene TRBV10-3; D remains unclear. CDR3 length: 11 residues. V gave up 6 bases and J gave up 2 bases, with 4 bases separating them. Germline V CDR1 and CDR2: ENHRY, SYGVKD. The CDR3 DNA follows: TGTGCCATCAGCGTACAAGAGACCCAGTACTTC. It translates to CAISVQETQYF.

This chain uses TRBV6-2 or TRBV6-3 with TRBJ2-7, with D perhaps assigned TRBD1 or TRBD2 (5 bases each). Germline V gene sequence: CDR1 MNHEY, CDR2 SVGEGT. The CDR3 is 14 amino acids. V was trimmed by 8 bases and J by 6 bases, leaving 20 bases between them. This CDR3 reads CASYGATSTTEQYF. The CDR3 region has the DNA TGTGCCAGCTACGGGGCCACATCTACTACCGAGCAGTACTTC.

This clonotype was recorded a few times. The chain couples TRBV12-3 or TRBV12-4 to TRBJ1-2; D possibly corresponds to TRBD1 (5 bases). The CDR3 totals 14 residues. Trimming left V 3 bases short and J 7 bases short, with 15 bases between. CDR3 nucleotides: TGTGCCAGCAGTTTTGGCGGGACCGCGATTGGCTACACCTTC. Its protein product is CASSFGGTAIGYTF.